Below, 22 T cell receptor beta chains from the same sample are listed, as sequenced in a study of blood T cells in healthy people across ages. A second PCR of roughly 7 to 11 cycles used a sample-barcoded 5' primer and a J-beta primer mix. Via MiXCR, TCRdb re-called the 5' RACE reads, giving one row per CDR3 protein. The data contain over a million distinct CDR3 sequences, approximately 26% of them singletons. These data were also filed under a second study, of T cells of mothers and their children.

The sample consisted of blood. These receptors originate from a girl aged 2-9 years in good health.

This clonotype was detected ten times or more. The chain couples TRBV10-3 to TRBJ2-7, with D hard to call. Germline CDR1 and CDR2: ENHRY and SYGVKD. With 2 bases removed from V and 2 bases from J, the gap between germline ends came to 7 bases. CDR3 length: 13 amino acids. The CDR3 bases are TGTGCCATCAGTGAGGAGGCAACCTACGAGCAGTACTTC. Its translation: CAISEEATYEQYF.

This clonotype was observed a handful of times. V gene TRBV4-1 combines with J gene TRBJ2-3; tentatively, D is TRBD1 (6 bases). Germline assignment: CDR1 MGHRA and CDR2 YSYEKL. V lost 4 bases and J lost 0, with 20 bases in between. The length of the CDR3 is 18 residues. The CDR3 loop is CASSPRGSAPTSTDTQYF. DNA of the CDR3: TGCGCCAGCAGCCCCAGGGGTAGCGCTCCTACTAGCACAGATACGCAGTATTTT.

V usage is TRBV2 and J usage is TRBJ1-5, with D perhaps matching TRBD1 (5 bases). This CDR3 is built from 16 residues. The V end was cut by 5 bases, the J end by 3 bases, with 17 bases between. Germline V CDR1 and CDR2: SNHLY, FYNNEI. In DNA form, the CDR3 reads TGTGCCAGCAGTCAAGGAGCCACGGGGGACAATCAGCCCCAGCATTTT. This gives the protein CASSQGATGDNQPQHF.

V and J are TRBV7-8 and TRBJ2-5; TRBD2 might be the D (5 bases). The J call is uncertain, as TRBJ2-7 better fits the DNA end. This CDR3 has 13 residues. CDR1 and CDR2 from the germline V gene are SGHVS and FQNEAQ. CDR3 sequence (DNA): TGTGCCAGCAGCTTAGGAGGGCAGTACGAGCAGTACTTC. It yields the protein CASSLGGQYEQYF.

The chain links TRBV19 to TRBJ1-1; maybe TRBD1 (5 bases). The CDR3 is 14 residues long. V was clipped by 10 bases and J by 4 bases, with 19 bases between them. Germline V gene data show CDR1 as LNHDA and CDR2 as SQIVND (reference sequence). CDR3 DNA: TGTGCCACTTTTCACGAAGGGGCGGCCACTGAAGCTTTCTTT. It translates to CATFHEGAATEAFF.

This clonotype was observed a handful of times. V usage is TRBV20-1 and J usage is TRBJ1-1, with a tentative D call TRBD1 (5 bases). Germline-derived CDR1 and CDR2 are DFQATT and SNEGSKA (reference sequence). The CDR3 totals 14 residues. The V end lost 3 bases, the J end lost 1 base, and 12 bases lay between the germline ends. DNA for the CDR3: TGCAGTGCTAGTAAGGGACGGGGGAACACTGAAGCTTTCTTT. This encodes CSASKGRGNTEAFF.

The chain is built from TRBV29-1 and TRBJ1-5, with a tentative D call TRBD1 (5 bases). This CDR3 is built from 12 residues. Germline V gene lookup returns CDR1 SQVTM and CDR2 ANQGSEA. V lost 4 bases to trimming and J lost 6 bases, with 10 bases between them. As DNA, the CDR3 is TGCAGCGTTGGCAGGGCTGGTCAGCCCCAGCATTTT. Its protein is CSVGRAGQPQHF.

This clonotype showed up just once. This chain links TRBV6-5 with TRBJ1-3, with 11 bases identical to TRBD1. Germline-derived CDR1 and CDR2 are MNHEY and SVGAGI. The CDR3 totals 17 residues. V trimming: 0 bases; J trimming: 3 bases; junction bases outside the gene matches: 4. The CDR3 reads CASSYSGQGAGGNTIYF. CDR3 sequence (DNA): TGTGCCAGCAGTTACTCAGGACAGGGGGCAGGTGGAAACACCATATATTTT.

This clonotype was counted between two and nine times. This rearrangement joins TRBV7-8 to TRBJ1-5; perhaps TRBD1 as D (6 bases). Trimming removed 1 base from V and 4 bases from J, with 17 bases in between. The V gene's germline CDR1 is SGHVS and CDR2 FQNEAQ. The CDR3 sequence is 17 residues long. The CDR3 nucleotides read TGTGCCAGCAGCTTAGAGGCGGGGGCTCCACCTAATCAGCCCCAGCATTTT. Its translation is CASSLEAGAPPNQPQHF.

The rearrangement links TRBV7-2 to TRBJ1-2; D remains ambiguous. V gave up 4 bases and J gave up 7 bases, with 13 bases separating them. The CDR3 sequence is 13 residues long. Germline CDR1 is SGHTA and CDR2 is FQGNSA. Here the CDR3 DNA reads TGTGCCAGCAGCTCGTCTTTCGGAGGTGGCTACACCTTC. Translating it yields CASSSSFGGGYTF.

The sample holds many counts of this clonotype. The chain couples TRBV12-3 or TRBV12-4 to TRBJ2-2, with D possibly matching TRBD2 (6 bases). The V gene lost 3 bases and the J gene lost 6 bases, with 8 bases spanning the gap. This CDR3 is 13 amino acids long. The CDR3 bases are TGTGCCAGCAGTTTTTCGGGGGCCGGGGAGCTGTTTTTT. This codes for CASSFSGAGELFF.

The gene calls are TRBV12-3 or TRBV12-4 and TRBJ1-4; tentative D call: TRBD1 (6 bases). The CDR3 extends over 15 amino acids. V was clipped by 6 bases and J by 7 bases, with 18 bases between them. In DNA, the CDR3 is TGTGCCAGCAGCCCCGTGACAGGTGGGGTTGAAAAACTGTTTTTT. Translated, it gives CASSPVTGGVEKLFF.

This clonotype was seen a handful of times. The chain employs TRBV5-1 and TRBJ2-5; D gene unclear. V lost 1 base to trimming and J lost 1 base, with 11 bases between them. The germline CDR1 and CDR2 sequences are SGHRS and YFSETQ. The CDR3 totals 15 residues. CDR3 DNA: TGCGCCAGCAGCTTGACGGCGCCGGCCCAAGAGACCCAGTACTTC. The encoded protein is CASSLTAPAQETQYF.

The chain is built from TRBV4-3 and TRBJ2-3, with a weak D call TRBD2 (5 bases). V was trimmed by 1 base and J by 2 bases, leaving 10 bases between them. Germline V gives CDR1 LGHNA, CDR2 YSLEER. The CDR3 extends over 15 amino acids. This CDR3 is CASSQGGINTDTQYF. The CDR3 DNA reads TGCGCCAGCAGCCAAGGAGGGATTAACACAGATACGCAGTATTTT.

This rearrangement joins TRBV29-1 to TRBJ2-1; D possibly uses TRBD1 or TRBD2 (5 bases each). V was cut by 0 bases and J by 0 bases, with 12 bases left in between. Germline V gene data show CDR1 as SQVTM and CDR2 as ANQGSEA. The CDR3 covers 16 residues. Written as DNA, the CDR3 is TGCAGCGTTGAAGATCTTGGGGGTTACTCCTACAATGAGCAGTTCTTC. It translates to CSVEDLGGYSYNEQFF.

This clonotype turned up a few times. This chain links TRBV28 with TRBJ1-4; D remains unclear. V gave up 1 base and J gave up 8 bases, with 11 bases separating them. From germline, CDR1 is MDHEN and CDR2 SYDVKM. The CDR3 length is 14 residues. CDR3 DNA: TGTGCCAGCAGTTTATTCGACAACGGGGAAAAACTGTTTTTT. It is translated as CASSLFDNGEKLFF.

In DNA, the CDR3 is TGTGCCAGCAGCCAAGAGTCAGTATTGGGCGGGGAGCTGTTTTTT. Translated: CASSQESVLGGELFF. The chain has TRBV3-1 and TRBJ2-2; unclear D gene. This CDR3 comprises 15 residues. Trimming took 0 bases from V and 7 from J, leaving 12 bases between them. From germline, CDR1 is LGHDT and CDR2 YNNKEL (reference sequence).

The chain combines TRBV3-1 with TRBJ1-1; possible D gene TRBD1, 6 bases. CDR3 length: 15 residues. Deletions cut 2 bases from V and 0 bases from J, with 10 bases between. Per germline, CDR1 LGHDT and CDR2 YNNKEL (reference sequence). The DNA for the CDR3 is TGTGCCAGCAGCCAATTCGGGGACATGAACACTGAAGCTTTCTTT. It translates to CASSQFGDMNTEAFF.

This clonotype was seen only a few times. The gene calls are TRBV29-1 and TRBJ2-7; D is unclear. The germline CDR1 and CDR2 sequences are SQVTM and ANQGSEA. The CDR3 runs to 12 residues. Trimming stripped 6 bases from V and 2 bases from J, with 11 bases between. DNA of the CDR3: TGCAGCGTCGAGACCGAAGCCTACGAGCAGTACTTC. This encodes CSVETEAYEQYF.

This chain uses TRBV29-1 with TRBJ2-1; D possibly corresponds to TRBD1 (5 bases). The V and J ends lost 3 bases and 9 bases respectively, with 12 bases between them. The CDR3 is made up of 12 amino acids. Germline assignment: CDR1 SQVTM and CDR2 ANQGSEA. This CDR3 is CSVEYRGSEQFF. In DNA, the CDR3 is TGCAGCGTTGAGTATAGGGGAAGTGAGCAGTTCTTC.

This clonotype was recorded a few times. One end of the junction is discordant with germline, which a read error may explain. The rearrangement joins TRBV6-1 to TRBJ2-4; a possible D gene is TRBD2 (5 bases). From germline, CDR1 is MNHNS and CDR2 SASEGT. The CDR3 loop spans 16 amino acids. The CDR3 sequence: CASSEANILAKNIQYF. The DNA of the CDR3 is TGTGCCAGCAGTGAAGCAAACATCCTAGCCAAAAACATTCAGTATTTC.

V is TRBV14 and J is TRBJ2-7; possibly TRBD2 for D (6 bases). CDR3 length: 14 amino acids. The germline V gene has CDR1 SGHDN and CDR2 FVKESK. The V and J ends lost 0 bases and 7 bases respectively, with 13 bases between them. CDR3: CASSQDSLASEQYF. The DNA for the CDR3 is TGTGCCAGCAGCCAAGATTCCCTAGCGAGTGAGCAGTACTTC.